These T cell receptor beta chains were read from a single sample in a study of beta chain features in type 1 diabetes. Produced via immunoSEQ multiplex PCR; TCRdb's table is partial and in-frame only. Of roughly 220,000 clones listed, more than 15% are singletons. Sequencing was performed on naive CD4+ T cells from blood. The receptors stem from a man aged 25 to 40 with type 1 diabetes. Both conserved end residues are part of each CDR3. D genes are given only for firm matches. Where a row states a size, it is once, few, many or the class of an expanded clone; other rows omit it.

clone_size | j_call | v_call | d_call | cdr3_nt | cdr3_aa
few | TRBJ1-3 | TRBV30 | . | TGTGCCTGGAGCGGGGGGCGAAACACCATATATTTT | CAWSGGRNTIYF
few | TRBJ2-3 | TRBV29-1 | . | TGCAGCGTTTCTAGCACAGATACGCAGTATTTT | CSVSSTDTQYF
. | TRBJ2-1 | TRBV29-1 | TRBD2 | TGCAGCGTCGAAACCGGGACTAGCAGAATCCATGAGCAGTTCTTC | CSVETGTSRIHEQFF
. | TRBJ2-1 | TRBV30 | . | TGTGCCTGGAGTGTTGGGGGGCATGAGCAGTTCTTC | CAWSVGGHEQFF
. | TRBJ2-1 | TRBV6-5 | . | TGTGCCAGCAGTTGGGACGGATGGCAGTTCTTC | CASSWDGWQFF
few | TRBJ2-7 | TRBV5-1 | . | TGCGCCAGCAGCTTGGCGGGACGCAAACCCCACGAGCAGTACTTC | CASSLAGRKPHEQYF
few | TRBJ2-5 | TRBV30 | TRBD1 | TGTGCCAGGAGCACGGGACAGGGGCCTCAAGAGACCCAGTACTTC | CARSTGQGPQETQYF
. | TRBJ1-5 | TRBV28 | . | TGTGCCAGCAGTGCCGGGGGTCAGCCCCAGCATTTT | CASSAGGQPQHF
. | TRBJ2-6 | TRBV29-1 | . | TGCAGCGTTGGGGGGCTGGGCTCTGGGGCCAACGTCCTGACTTTC | CSVGGLGSGANVLTF
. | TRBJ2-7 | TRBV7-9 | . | TGTGCCAGCAGCTATTCAGGGATCCACGAGCAGTACTTC | CASSYSGIHEQYF
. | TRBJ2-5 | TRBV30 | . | TGTGCCTGGAGCCTCTCGCAAGAGACCCAGTACTTC | CAWSLSQETQYF
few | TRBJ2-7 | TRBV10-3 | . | TGTGCCATCAGTGGCACAGCCTACGAGCAGTACTTC | CAISGTAYEQYF
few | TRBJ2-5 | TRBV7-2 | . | TGTGCCAGCAGCTTAGTGATCCTAGAGACCCAGTACTTC | CASSLVILETQYF
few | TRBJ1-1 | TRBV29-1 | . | TGCAGCGTTGAGCGGCAGGATTCGAGAACTGAAGCTTTCTTT | CSVERQDSRTEAFF
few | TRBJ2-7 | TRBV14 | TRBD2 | TGTGCCAGCAGCCAGCCGGGGGGTTCCTACGAGCAGTACTTC | CASSQPGGSYEQYF
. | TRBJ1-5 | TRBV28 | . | TGTGCCAGCAGTTTCCTTCAGCCCCAGCATTTT | CASSFLQPQHF
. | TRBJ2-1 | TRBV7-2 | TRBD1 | TGTGCCAGCAGCTTAGTCGGAGGGGCGACAGGGGTTGAGCAGTTCTTC | CASSLVGGATGVEQFF
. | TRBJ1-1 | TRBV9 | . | TGTGCCAGCAGCGTAGCTGTTCGGGACACTGAAGCTTTCTTT | CASSVAVRDTEAFF
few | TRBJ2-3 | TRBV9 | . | TGTGCCAGCAGCTCTCTGGCGGATACGCAGTATTTT | CASSSLADTQYF